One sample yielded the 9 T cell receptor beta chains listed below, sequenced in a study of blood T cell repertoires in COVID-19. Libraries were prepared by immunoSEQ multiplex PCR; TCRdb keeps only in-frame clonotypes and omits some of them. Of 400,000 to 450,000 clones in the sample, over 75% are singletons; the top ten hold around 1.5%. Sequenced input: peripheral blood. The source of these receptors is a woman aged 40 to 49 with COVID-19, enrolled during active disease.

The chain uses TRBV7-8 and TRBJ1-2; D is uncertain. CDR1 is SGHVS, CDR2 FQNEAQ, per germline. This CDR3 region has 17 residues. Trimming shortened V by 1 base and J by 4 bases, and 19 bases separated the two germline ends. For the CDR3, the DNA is TGTGCCAGCAGCTTAGGGGTTGAGCAAGCGATTCTCTATGGCTACACCTTC. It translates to CASSLGVEQAILYGYTF.

The CDR3 coding sequence is TGTGCCAGCAGCTACCAGGGGTTCAATGAAAAACTGTTTTTT. The encoded protein is CASSYQGFNEKLFF. This chain connects TRBV5-5 to TRBJ1-4, with a possible D match to TRBD1 (6 bases). The CDR3 has 14 amino acids. The V and J ends lost 3 bases and 5 bases respectively, with 11 bases between them. Germline CDR1 SGHKS, CDR2 YYEKEE (reference sequence).

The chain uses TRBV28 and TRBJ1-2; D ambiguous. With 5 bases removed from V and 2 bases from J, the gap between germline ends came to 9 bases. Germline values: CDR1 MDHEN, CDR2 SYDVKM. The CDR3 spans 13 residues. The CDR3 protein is CASSRQVNYGYTF. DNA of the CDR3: TGTGCCAGCAGTCGTCAGGTCAACTATGGCTACACCTTC.

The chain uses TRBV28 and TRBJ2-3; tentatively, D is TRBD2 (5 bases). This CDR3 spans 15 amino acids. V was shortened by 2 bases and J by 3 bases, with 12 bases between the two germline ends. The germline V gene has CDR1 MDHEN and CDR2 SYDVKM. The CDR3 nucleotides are TGTGCCAGCAGTTTAACGCGGGTATTAACAGATACGCAGTATTTT. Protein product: CASSLTRVLTDTQYF.

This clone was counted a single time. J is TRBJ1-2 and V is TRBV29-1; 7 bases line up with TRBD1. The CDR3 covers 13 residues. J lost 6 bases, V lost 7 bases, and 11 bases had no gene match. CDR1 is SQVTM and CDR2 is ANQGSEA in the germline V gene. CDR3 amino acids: CSGRQGRSDGYTF. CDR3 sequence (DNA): TGCAGCGGCCGACAGGGTCGGAGCGATGGCTACACCTTC.

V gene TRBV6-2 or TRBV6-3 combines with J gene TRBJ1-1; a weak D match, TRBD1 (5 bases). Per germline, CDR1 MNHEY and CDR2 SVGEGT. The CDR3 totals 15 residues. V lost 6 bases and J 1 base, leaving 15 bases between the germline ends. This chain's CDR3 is CASSRAGAANTEAFF. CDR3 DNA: TGTGCCAGCAGCCGAGCTGGGGCGGCGAACACTGAAGCTTTCTTT.

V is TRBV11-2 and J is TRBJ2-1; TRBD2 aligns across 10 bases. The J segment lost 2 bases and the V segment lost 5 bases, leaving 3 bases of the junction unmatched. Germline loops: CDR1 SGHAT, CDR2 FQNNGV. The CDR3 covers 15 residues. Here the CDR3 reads CASSPTSGAYNEQFF. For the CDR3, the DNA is TGTGCCAGCAGCCCCACTAGCGGGGCCTACAATGAGCAGTTCTTC.

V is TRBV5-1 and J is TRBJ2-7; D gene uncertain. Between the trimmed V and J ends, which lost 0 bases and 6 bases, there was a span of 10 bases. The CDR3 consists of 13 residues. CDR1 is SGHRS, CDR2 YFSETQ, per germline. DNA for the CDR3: TGCGCCAGCAGCTTGGACAATCTGGCCGAGCAGTACTTC. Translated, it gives CASSLDNLAEQYF.

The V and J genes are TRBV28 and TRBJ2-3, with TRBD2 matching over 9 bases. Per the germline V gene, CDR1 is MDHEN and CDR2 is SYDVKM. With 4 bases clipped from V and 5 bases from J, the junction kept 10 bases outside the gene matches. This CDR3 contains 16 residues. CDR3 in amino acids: CASSSHGAGGRDTQYF. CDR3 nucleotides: TGTGCCAGCAGTTCCCATGGGGCGGGAGGGCGAGATACGCAGTATTTT.